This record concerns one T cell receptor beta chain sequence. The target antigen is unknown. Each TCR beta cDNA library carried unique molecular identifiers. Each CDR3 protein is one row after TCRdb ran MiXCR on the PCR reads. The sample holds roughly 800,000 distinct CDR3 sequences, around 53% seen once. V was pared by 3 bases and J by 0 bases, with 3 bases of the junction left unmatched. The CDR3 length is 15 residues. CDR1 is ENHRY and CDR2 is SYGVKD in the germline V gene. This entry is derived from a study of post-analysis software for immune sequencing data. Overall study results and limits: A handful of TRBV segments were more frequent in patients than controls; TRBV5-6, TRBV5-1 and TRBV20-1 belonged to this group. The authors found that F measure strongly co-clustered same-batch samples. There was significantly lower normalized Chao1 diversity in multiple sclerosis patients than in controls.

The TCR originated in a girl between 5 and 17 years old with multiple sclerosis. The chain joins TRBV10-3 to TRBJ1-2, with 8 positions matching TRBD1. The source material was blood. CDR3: CAISDRTGTNYGYTF. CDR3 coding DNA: TGTGCCATCAGTGATAGGACAGGGACTAACTATGGCTACACCTTC.